This TCR beta chain comes out of a study of beta chain features in type 1 diabetes. This clone was detected only a few times. The CDR3 is made up of 13 amino acids. After removal of 6 bases from V and 4 bases from J, the junction contained 5 bases not matched to a gene. Germline CDR1 and CDR2: MNHEY and SMNVEV (reference sequence). What was sequenced were expressed TCRB transcripts, since all of the isolated RNA had been reverse transcribed. Assay: immunoSEQ multiplex PCR; the TCRdb copy retains only in-frame clones and omits some. The sample contains about 300,000 clones, under 8.5% of which appear only once.

Sequencing input: central memory CD4+ T cells from blood. The TCR was taken from a woman between 18 and 29 years old in good health. The V call is TRBV27, the J call TRBJ1-2; 7 bases fit TRBD1. This CDR3 reads CASRGDSLYGYTF. The CDR3 coding sequence is TGTGCCAGCAGGGGGGACAGCCTCTATGGCTACACCTTC.